A selection of T cell receptor beta chains follows, all from one sample in a study of spatial heterogeneity in lung cancer. From the 5' RACE reads, TCRdb called clonotypes with MiXCR, one entry per CDR3 protein. The data show some 120,000 distinct CDR3 sequences, 9% to 15% seen once. The source was PBMCs, collected at follow-up. These receptors originate from a male donor with early-stage non-small cell lung cancer. Each CDR3 is given with its conserved first and last residue. The order of the fields is clone size, J gene, D gene, V gene, CDR3 DNA, CDR3 protein. The D gene is left open where the match is weak. The size entry is marked missing in some rows and otherwise reads once, few, many or a size class.

size: many; J: TRBJ2-5; D: -; V: TRBV24-1; DNA: TGTGCCACCAGTGACTCTCGGACAGAAGAGACCCAGTACTTC; CDR3: CATSDSRTEETQYF
size: many; J: TRBJ1-3; D: TRBD1; V: TRBV12-3/TRBV12-4; DNA: TGTGCCAGCGGGTGGACGGGACAGACTAGCTCTGGAAACACCATATATTTT; CDR3: CASGWTGQTSSGNTIYF
size: -; J: TRBJ1-6; D: TRBD1; V: TRBV28; DNA: TGTGCCAGCAGTCGACAGGGCAGCTCCTATAATTCACCCCTCCACTTT; CDR3: CASSRQGSSYNSPLHF
size: few; J: TRBJ2-3; D: -; V: TRBV6-2/TRBV6-3; DNA: TGTGCCAGCACCCTCACCGGGATCACAGATACGCAGTATTTT; CDR3: CASTLTGITDTQYF
size: many; J: TRBJ2-1; D: -; V: TRBV6-8; DNA: TGTGCCAGCAGTTCCCTTTGCATCGGCTACAATGAGCAGTTCTTC; CDR3: CASSSLCIGYNEQFF
size: many; J: TRBJ1-2; D: -; V: TRBV28; DNA: TGTGCCAGCGCGGATAACTATGGCTACACCTTC; CDR3: CASADNYGYTF
size: many; J: TRBJ1-2; D: TRBD1; V: TRBV27; DNA: TGTGCCAGCATAGGACAGGGGAACTATGGCTACACCTTC; CDR3: CASIGQGNYGYTF
size: -; J: TRBJ2-5; D: TRBD2; V: TRBV7-2; DNA: TGTGCCAGCAGCTTAGGGGCTAGCGGGGTCCAAGAGACCCAGTACTTC; CDR3: CASSLGASGVQETQYF
size: few; J: TRBJ2-3; D: -; V: TRBV18; DNA: TGTGCCAGCTCTCGGGACTTAGATACGCAGTATTTT; CDR3: CASSRDLDTQYF
size: few; J: TRBJ2-1; D: -; V: TRBV4-3; DNA: TGCGCCAGCAGCTCAAGGGGTCGTGAGCAGTTCTTC; CDR3: CASSSRGREQFF
size: -; J: TRBJ1-2; D: TRBD1; V: TRBV24-1; DNA: TGTGCCACCAGTGACCCTCGCCGACAGGGAGGAACAGATGGCTACACCTTC; CDR3: CATSDPRRQGGTDGYTF
size: many; J: TRBJ2-3; D: TRBD2; V: TRBV29-1; DNA: TGCAGTTCACACCGCGGGACTAGCTTGGCAGATACGCAGTATTTT; CDR3: CSSHRGTSLADTQYF